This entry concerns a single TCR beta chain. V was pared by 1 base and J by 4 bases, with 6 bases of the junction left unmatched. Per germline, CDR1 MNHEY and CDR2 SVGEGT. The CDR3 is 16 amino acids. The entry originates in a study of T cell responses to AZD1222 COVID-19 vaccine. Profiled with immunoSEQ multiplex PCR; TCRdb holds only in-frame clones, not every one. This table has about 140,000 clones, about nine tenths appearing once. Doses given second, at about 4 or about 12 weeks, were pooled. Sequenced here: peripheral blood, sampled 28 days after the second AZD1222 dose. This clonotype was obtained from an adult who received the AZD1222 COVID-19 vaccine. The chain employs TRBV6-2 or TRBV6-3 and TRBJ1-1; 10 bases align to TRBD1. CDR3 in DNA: TGTGCCAGCAGTTACTGGACAGGGGGAAGGAGCACTGAAGCTTTCTTT. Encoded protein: CASSYWTGGRSTEAFF.